These T cell receptor beta chains were read from a single sample in a study of tumor-infiltrating lymphocytes in oesophageal squamous cell carcinoma. TCRdb independently ran MiXCR on the PCR reads; one entry per CDR3 protein. The table includes roughly 20,000 distinct CDR3 sequences, around two fifths detected once. The specimen was esophageal tumor tissue. These receptors all come from a male donor with esophageal squamous cell carcinoma. CDR3s include the opening cysteine and the closing phenylalanine or tryptophan. D genes are given only for firm matches. Only some rows state a clone size, as once, few, many or a class for expanded clones.

j_call clone_size d_call v_call cdr3_nt cdr3_aa
TRBJ2-5 many TRBD1 TRBV12-3/TRBV12-4 TGTGCCAGCAGATCAAGACAGGGGGGTTCAGAGACCCAGTACTTC CASRSRQGGSETQYF
TRBJ2-2 many NA TRBV7-9 TGTGCCAGCAGCGAAAACCGGGGGGCTCACACCGGGGAGCTGTTTTTT CASSENRGAHTGELFF
TRBJ2-2 NA TRBD2 TRBV6-6 TGTGCCAGCAGTATTCCTAGCGGGAGGGTTCGTATCACCGGGGAGCTGTTTTTT CASSIPSGRVRITGELFF
TRBJ2-4 NA TRBD2 TRBV28 TGTGCCAGCAGTTCACATACCGGGACTAGCGGGAGGGCTGGCATTCAGTACTTC CASSSHTGTSGRAGIQYF
TRBJ2-5 NA NA TRBV11-2 TGTGCCAGCAGCTTTCGGGGATTAGAGACCCAGTACTTC CASSFRGLETQYF
TRBJ2-3 NA TRBD1 TRBV24-1 TGTGCCACCAGTGATCCGAACCCCGGGACAGGGCATAAGACCCAGTATTTT CATSDPNPGTGHKTQYF
TRBJ2-3 NA NA TRBV5-1 TGCGCCAGCAGCTTGGCGGTTCAGGGTGGGGGAACAGATACGCAGTATTTT CASSLAVQGGGTDTQYF
TRBJ2-5 NA NA TRBV10-2 TGCGCCAGCAGTGAATCGCGGCAGCTGATGGAGACCCAGTACTTC CASSESRQLMETQYF
TRBJ2-2 many NA TRBV19 TGTGCCACGAAGAAGAACACCGGGGAGCTGTTTTTT CATKKNTGELFF
TRBJ2-1 NA TRBD2 TRBV7-6 TGTGCCAGCTCACTAGGGGAGGGATTAGGTGAGCAGTTCTTC CASSLGEGLGEQFF
TRBJ2-1 NA TRBD2 TRBV20-1 TGCAGTGCTAGAGGGGATAGCGGGAGCTGGGGTGAGCAGTTCTTC CSARGDSGSWGEQFF
TRBJ2-3 many NA TRBV12-5 TGTGCTAGTGGTTTGTCAATGGGTTGGGCAGATACGCAGTATTTT CASGLSMGWADTQYF
TRBJ1-1 many NA TRBV5-1 TGCGCCAGCAGCTGGGATACCCAGGGTAAAGCTTTCTTT CASSWDTQGKAFF
TRBJ2-5 few TRBD2 TRBV6-1 TGTGCCAGCAGTGCCGGGGGGGCCGGGTCGGAGACCCAGTACTTC CASSAGGAGSETQYF
TRBJ2-3 NA NA TRBV7-6 TGTGCCAGCAGCGGGAAAGCAGATACGCAGTATTTT CASSGKADTQYF
TRBJ2-7 many TRBD2 TRBV5-1 TGCGCCAGCAGCTTTAGCGGGGGCCCAGACGAGCAGTACTTC CASSFSGGPDEQYF
TRBJ2-1 few NA TRBV10-2 TGCGCCAGCAGTGAGTCGGCCAATGAGCAGTTCTTC CASSESANEQFF
TRBJ2-1 NA NA TRBV7-2 TGTGCCAGCAGCTTACTAGGGCACGGCGGGTACAATGAGCAGTTCTTC CASSLLGHGGYNEQFF
TRBJ2-7 large NA TRBV12-3/TRBV12-4 TGTGCCAGCAGTTTAGGGGGGCCGAGGGGCGAGCAGTACTTC CASSLGGPRGEQYF
TRBJ2-3 NA NA TRBV6-2/TRBV6-3 TGTGCCAGCAGAAGAGACGGTTTCACAGATACGCAGTATTTT CASRRDGFTDTQYF
TRBJ2-7 NA NA TRBV28 TGTGCCAGCAGTTTAGCCGACGGAGCCTACGAGCAGTACTTC CASSLADGAYEQYF
TRBJ2-3 NA TRBD2 TRBV11-2 TGTGCCAGCAGCTTAGTGGCGGGAGTGGGTGTAGATACGCAGTATTTT CASSLVAGVGVDTQYF
TRBJ2-5 NA NA TRBV12-3/TRBV12-4 TGTGCCAGCAGGCCTACCTGGGGGGAGACCCAGTACTTC CASRPTWGETQYF
TRBJ2-5 few NA TRBV7-2 TGTGCCAGCAGCTTCGGCGATCCAGAGACCCAGTACTTC CASSFGDPETQYF
TRBJ2-1 few TRBD2 TRBV7-4 TGTGCCAGCAGCATAGGGACTAGCGGAGTTAATGAGCAGTTCTTC CASSIGTSGVNEQFF
TRBJ1-6 NA NA TRBV14 TGTGCCAGCAGCCAAGAAGCTCTTATTTCACCCCTCCACTTT CASSQEALISPLHF
TRBJ2-7 few NA TRBV27 TGTGCCAGCAGTTTAGGCGAGGGCTCACCCCTCCACTTC CASSLGEGSPLHF